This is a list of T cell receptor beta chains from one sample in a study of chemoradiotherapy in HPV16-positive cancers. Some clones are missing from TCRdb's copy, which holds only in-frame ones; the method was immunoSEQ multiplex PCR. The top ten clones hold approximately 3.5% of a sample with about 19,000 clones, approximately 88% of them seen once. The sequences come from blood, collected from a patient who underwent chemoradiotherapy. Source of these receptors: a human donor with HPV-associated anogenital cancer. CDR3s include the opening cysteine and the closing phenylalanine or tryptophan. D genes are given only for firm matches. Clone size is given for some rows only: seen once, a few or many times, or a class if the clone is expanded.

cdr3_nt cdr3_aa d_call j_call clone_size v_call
TGTGCCAGTGGGATCGGGGAAAAACTGTTTTTT CASGIGEKLFF NA TRBJ1-4 once TRBV19
TGCGCCAGCAGTGAGTCTGGAACAGGGGAATCAGAGACCCAGTACTTC CASSESGTGESETQYF TRBD1 TRBJ2-5 NA TRBV10-1
TGTGCCAGCAGTTACTCGGGGGCAGCCTACGAGCAGTACTTC CASSYSGAAYEQYF NA TRBJ2-7 NA TRBV6-5
TGTGCCAGCAGTTCGACAGGGATGAACACTGAAGCTTTCTTT CASSSTGMNTEAFF TRBD1 TRBJ1-1 NA TRBV6-6
TGTGCCAGCAGCTCCCAATTAAGGACGGAGACGAACACCGGGGAGCTGTTTTTT CASSSQLRTETNTGELFF NA TRBJ2-2 NA TRBV11-3
TGCGCCAGCACCCTGAACCCCCAGAGGGGGAACACTGAAGCTTTCTTT CASTLNPQRGNTEAFF NA TRBJ1-1 once TRBV5-1
TGTGCCAGCAGCCGTTCCGGGACAGAAGGCGAGCAGTACTTC CASSRSGTEGEQYF TRBD1 TRBJ2-7 NA TRBV11-2
TGTGCCAGCAGCGCCAGAACTAATGAAAAACTGTTTTTT CASSARTNEKLFF NA TRBJ1-4 once TRBV5-4
TGTGCCAGCAGTTTACGGCTAGCGGGGGGAGTAAACTACGAGCAGTACTTC CASSLRLAGGVNYEQYF TRBD2 TRBJ2-7 NA TRBV28
TGTGCCAGCAGTGAAGGGACGGCAAGCTCCTACGAGCAGTACTTC CASSEGTASSYEQYF NA TRBJ2-7 NA TRBV6-1
TGTGCCAGCAGTACCATAGCGGGGCCGCAGCCAGATACGCAGTATTTT CASSTIAGPQPDTQYF TRBD2 TRBJ2-3 NA TRBV27
TGTGCCAGCAGCGTAGGGGCGGGGGACACAGATACGCAGTATTTT CASSVGAGDTDTQYF TRBD2 TRBJ2-3 NA TRBV9
TGTGCCAGCAGCGCCGGGACAGGAGGGTGGCAAGAGACCCAGTACTTC CASSAGTGGWQETQYF TRBD1 TRBJ2-5 once TRBV7-9
TGTGCCAGTAGTATTCCACAGGGACTCACAGATACGCAGTATTTT CASSIPQGLTDTQYF NA TRBJ2-3 NA TRBV19
TGTGCCAGCAGCCCAATTCAGGGACAGGCGAACTATGGCTACACCTTC CASSPIQGQANYGYTF TRBD1 TRBJ1-2 NA TRBV7-9
TGTGCCAGCATCCTGTCTGTAAACACTGAAGCTTTCTTT CASILSVNTEAFF NA TRBJ1-1 NA TRBV7-2
TGTGCCAGCAGCCAAGTGGCCGCGAAGGACACTGAAGCTTTCTTT CASSQVAAKDTEAFF NA TRBJ1-1 few TRBV4-2
TGTGCCAGCAGTTACTCACACTCTGGGGCCAACGTCCTGACTTTC CASSYSHSGANVLTF NA TRBJ2-6 NA TRBV6-5
TGTGCCAGCAGCAACTCAAGAGAGGACTATGGCTACACCTTC CASSNSREDYGYTF NA TRBJ1-2 NA TRBV6-5
TGCAGCGTTGAAGAGGGCAGGGGGCGTCTAAACGAGCAGTACTTC CSVEEGRGRLNEQYF TRBD1 TRBJ2-7 NA TRBV29-1
TGTGCCAGCAGTTTGCAGGGTTACACAGATACGCAGTATTTT CASSLQGYTDTQYF NA TRBJ2-3 once TRBV6-6
TGTGCCAGCAGCGGCCGGGACAGGGGTAGGAGAAACACCATATATTTT CASSGRDRGRRNTIYF TRBD1 TRBJ1-3 NA TRBV9
TGTGCCAGCAGCTTAGGACTAGCGGCAGATACGCAGTATTTT CASSLGLAADTQYF TRBD2 TRBJ2-3 NA TRBV7-2
TGTGCCAGCAGTAACGGACTAGCGGGGGGGACCGGGGAGCTGTTTTTT CASSNGLAGGTGELFF TRBD2 TRBJ2-2 NA TRBV7-3
TGTGCCAGCCTATCCGGCAGCTACGGGGAGCTGTTTTTT CASLSGSYGELFF NA TRBJ2-2 NA TRBV2
TGTGCCAGCAGTACGTGGGGGTCCCAAGAGACCCAGTACTTC CASSTWGSQETQYF NA TRBJ2-5 NA TRBV28
TGCGCCACTTTGGAGGGGACGGGAAGGGACGAGCAGTACTTC CATLEGTGRDEQYF NA TRBJ2-7 NA TRBV10-2
TGTGCCAGTCCAAGCGGTGGGGGGAGCAATCAGCCCCAGCATTTT CASPSGGGSNQPQHF NA TRBJ1-5 NA TRBV21-1
TGTGCCAGCAGCTTAGCGTCAGGGGGCGGAGAGACCCAGTACTTC CASSLASGGGETQYF TRBD1 TRBJ2-5 NA TRBV7-2
TGTGCTAGTGGCGGAACCTATCCGGGACATAGGTCACCCCTCCACTTT CASGGTYPGHRSPLHF NA TRBJ1-6 NA TRBV12-5
TGTGCCAGCAGCCCACTCACGATTTTATCGGATACGCAGTATTTT CASSPLTILSDTQYF NA TRBJ2-3 NA TRBV5-6
TGTGCCAGCAGCGTAGCCCCGGATGGCTATGGCTACACCTTC CASSVAPDGYGYTF NA TRBJ1-2 NA TRBV9
TGTGCCAGCAGTAACGACAGGGGAGAGACCCAGTACTTC CASSNDRGETQYF TRBD1 TRBJ2-5 NA TRBV6-5
TGCGCCAGCAGCTCGCAGGGTAATCAGCCCCAGCATTTT CASSSQGNQPQHF NA TRBJ1-5 NA TRBV5-1
TGTGCCAGCGGTGGGACAGGGGGCACTGAAGCTTTCTTT CASGGTGGTEAFF TRBD1 TRBJ1-1 NA TRBV28
TGTGCCAGCAGCTTGGGCGGGACAGGTGAAGCTTTCTTT CASSLGGTGEAFF TRBD1 TRBJ1-1 NA TRBV5-4
TGTGCCAGCAGGGGTCCTAGGGCACCATCACAAGAGACCCAGTACTTC CASRGPRAPSQETQYF NA TRBJ2-5 NA TRBV2
TGTGCCAGCAGCCAAGTGGGGGGCGCATTCACTGAAGCTTTCTTT CASSQVGGAFTEAFF NA TRBJ1-1 NA TRBV14
TGTGCCAGCAGTCACCGGGACAGGGCTTCACCCCTCCACTTT CASSHRDRASPLHF TRBD1 TRBJ1-6 once TRBV6-6
TGTGCCAGCAGTTTACTCGCCCAGACTGGAAGCACAGATACGCAGTATTTT CASSLLAQTGSTDTQYF NA TRBJ2-3 NA TRBV27
TGTGCCAGCTCACCCTACAGCCTGACCTCTGGAAACACCATATATTTT CASSPYSLTSGNTIYF NA TRBJ1-3 NA TRBV18
TGTGCCAGCAGTTCCCCGGCCGGGGGCAATTCACCCCTCCACTTT CASSSPAGGNSPLHF NA TRBJ1-6 NA TRBV6-6
TGTGCCAGCAGTTACTGGGGGAGAGCGAGGAATGAGCAGTTCTTC CASSYWGRARNEQFF NA TRBJ2-1 NA TRBV6-5
TGTGCCAGTAGAGGGACTAGACTCGGCGGGGAGCTGTTTTTT CASRGTRLGGELFF TRBD2 TRBJ2-2 NA TRBV19
TGTGCCAGCAGCAACACTCGGGGCAGGGACGAGCAGTACTTC CASSNTRGRDEQYF NA TRBJ2-7 NA TRBV5-6
TGTGCCAGCAGCATCCGGACGGACGGGGAGCTGTTTTTT CASSIRTDGELFF NA TRBJ2-2 few TRBV11-2
TGTGCCAGCAGCTTGACAGAGAACAATCAGCCCCAGCATTTT CASSLTENNQPQHF NA TRBJ1-5 NA TRBV7-4
TGTGCCAGCAGCGAGACCGGGCCCTACGAGCAGTACTTC CASSETGPYEQYF NA TRBJ2-7 NA TRBV2
TGTGCCAGCAGTTGGGCGAACACCGGGGAGCTGTTTTTT CASSWANTGELFF NA TRBJ2-2 few TRBV6-6
TGTGCCAGTAGTTCTAGAGGGGTAACAGGGTATCGCGGCTACACCTTC CASSSRGVTGYRGYTF NA TRBJ1-2 NA TRBV19
TGTGCCAGCAGCGTAGAAGGTCGGCCGAATGAAAAACTGTTTTTT CASSVEGRPNEKLFF NA TRBJ1-4 NA TRBV9
TGTGCCAGCAGTGTAGGGACACAGGGGTACACTGAAGCTTTCTTT CASSVGTQGYTEAFF TRBD1 TRBJ1-1 NA TRBV6-1
TGTGCCAGCAGTTTTTATCCCCCTTCCTCCTACGAGCAGTACTTC CASSFYPPSSYEQYF NA TRBJ2-7 NA TRBV27
TGTGCCAGCAGTGAAATGAGCACAGATACGCAGTATTTT CASSEMSTDTQYF NA TRBJ2-3 NA TRBV4-2
TGTGCCAGTAGTATCAAGCGGGGGGTTACAGATACGCAGTATTTT CASSIKRGVTDTQYF TRBD2 TRBJ2-3 few TRBV19
TGCGCCAGCAGTGAGTCAGGGCAGCTTGCCTACAATGAGCAGTTCTTC CASSESGQLAYNEQFF NA TRBJ2-1 large TRBV10-2
TGTGCCAGCAGCAAAGGGGGGCCTCCCTACGAGCAGTACTTC CASSKGGPPYEQYF NA TRBJ2-7 NA TRBV21-1
TGTGCCAGCAGCTTGCTGTCCGGGACAGGGGCCTTTTATGGCTACACCTTC CASSLLSGTGAFYGYTF TRBD1 TRBJ1-2 NA TRBV7-9
TGCGCCAGCAGCTTGGAGGACAGGGGATACACCGGGGAGCTGTTTTTT CASSLEDRGYTGELFF TRBD1 TRBJ2-2 NA TRBV5-1
TGTGCCAGCAGCCCCGACCCTTCCTCGGGTGGCTACACCTTC CASSPDPSSGGYTF NA TRBJ1-2 NA TRBV7-8